This T cell receptor (beta chain) is from a study of shared clonotypes between healthy human individuals. Overall study context: Those who served as donors were a couple of women and a few men between the ages of 18 and 49.

The CDR3 runs to 12 residues. Germline assignment: CDR1 SGHTA and CDR2 FQGTGA. Between the trimmed V and J ends, which lost 5 bases and 4 bases, there was a span of 8 bases. Generated by immunoSEQ multiplex PCR, the TCRdb table keeps only in-frame clones and is missing some. The sample consists of millions of clones, approximately 92% of them appearing once. In the case of this clone: Antigen specificity is unknown.

Naive CD4+ cells were CD45RA-selected; the remaining cells were memory. Overall study results and limits: Roughly 5% of naive CD4 clonotypes were common to a handful of donors. Compared with clonotypes that all four donors shared, non-shared clonotypes had lower generation probabilities.

This clonotype was sampled from a man aged 18 to 30 in good health. Specimen: naive CD4+ T cells sorted from blood. The subset here: CD45RA+ positively selected. The rearrangement links TRBV7-3 to TRBJ1-1; no clear D. Here the CDR3 reads CASSGPGTEAFF. The DNA of the CDR3 is TGTGCCAGCAGCGGCCCGGGCACTGAAGCTTTCTTT.